The clone carrying this T cell receptor (beta chain) was picked up a small number of times. Its antigen is currently unknown. This record belongs to a study of vaccination and CD4 T cells after COVID-19. As for treatment: 10-day PBMC culture with coronavirus spike peptide pools or control peptides (ViraFEST assay). It was before the COVID-19 pandemic (2011-2018) that the unexposed donor's CD4+ T cells were collected. Peptide pools at roughly 10 ug/ml, together with 7.5 to 10 IU/ml IL-2, were added to cultures of approximately 1.9 million PBMCs per well. Cultured CD4+ T cell DNA was sequenced using the Oncomine TCR Beta short-read assay. Researchers extracted genomic DNA from CD4+ T cells that had been cultured. TCRdb independently ran MiXCR on the PCR reads; one entry per CDR3 protein. The sample records some 10,000 distinct CDR3 sequences, around 42% being singletons. Material for sequencing was CD4+ T cells from blood, cultured in vitro. The TCR sequence derives from a human donor in good health.

CDR3 sequence (DNA): TGTGCCAGCGGGAATTCCCCCTATGGCTACACCTTC. This sequence encodes CASGNSPYGYTF. The rearrangement uses TRBV7-6 and TRBJ1-2; D remains unclear. This CDR3 is 12 amino acids long. V lost 8 bases and J 4 bases, leaving 11 bases between the germline ends. Germline V gene lookup returns CDR1 SGHVS and CDR2 FNYEAQ.